The clone carrying this T cell receptor beta chain was seen a few times. The antigen is undetermined. The same CDR3 arises from other DNA sequences in this sample as well. The data belong to a study of shared clonotypes between healthy human individuals. Across the whole study: Those who served as donors were a couple of women and a few men between the ages of 18 and 49. Study-wide points: Inspection by rarefaction showed sorted-subset sequencing to be incomplete despite large depth. Represented diversity, genetic and exposure-history alike, was limited by few donors.

Researchers ran the assay at a deep level. The table came from immunoSEQ multiplex PCR; TCRdb's copy has only in-frame clones and leaves some out. The table lists some 2,000,000 clones, roughly 96% of them singletons. V lost 4 bases and J lost 3, with 4 bases in between. CDR1 and CDR2 from the germline V gene are ENHRY and SYGVKD. The CDR3 covers 11 residues. Material: naive CD4+ T cells sorted from blood. The subset is: CD45RA+ positively selected. This rearrangement joins TRBV10-3 to TRBJ2-7; D not resolved. The sequence was collected from a man aged 18 to 30 in good health. The CDR3 spells CAISGGYEQYF. CDR3 DNA: TGTGCCATCAGTGGGGGCTACGAGCAGTACTTC.